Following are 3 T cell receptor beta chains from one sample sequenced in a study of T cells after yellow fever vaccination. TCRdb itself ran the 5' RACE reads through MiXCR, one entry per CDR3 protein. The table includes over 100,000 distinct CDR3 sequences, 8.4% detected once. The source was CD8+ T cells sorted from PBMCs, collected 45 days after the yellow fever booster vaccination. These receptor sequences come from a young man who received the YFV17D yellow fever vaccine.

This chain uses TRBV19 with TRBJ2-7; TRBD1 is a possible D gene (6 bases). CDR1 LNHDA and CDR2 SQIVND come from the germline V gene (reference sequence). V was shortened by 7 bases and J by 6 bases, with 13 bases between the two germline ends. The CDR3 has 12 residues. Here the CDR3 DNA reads TGTGCCAGTAATAACAGGGTTGGCGAGCAGTACTTC. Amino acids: CASNNRVGEQYF.

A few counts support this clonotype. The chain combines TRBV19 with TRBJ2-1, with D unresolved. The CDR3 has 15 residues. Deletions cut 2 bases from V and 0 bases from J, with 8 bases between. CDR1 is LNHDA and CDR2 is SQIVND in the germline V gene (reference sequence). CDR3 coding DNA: TGTGCCAGTAGTATAAACTCCCCCTCCTACAATGAGCAGTTCTTC. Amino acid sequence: CASSINSPSYNEQFF.

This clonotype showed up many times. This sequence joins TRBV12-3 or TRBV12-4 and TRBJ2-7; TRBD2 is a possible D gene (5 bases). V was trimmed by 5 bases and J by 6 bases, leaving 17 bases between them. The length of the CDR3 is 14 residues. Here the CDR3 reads CASSPPSEDGEQYF. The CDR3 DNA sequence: TGTGCCAGCAGTCCCCCTTCGGAGGATGGCGAGCAGTACTTC.